Described below is a single T cell receptor beta chain sequence and its context. This CDR3 region has 15 residues. V gave up 4 bases and J gave up 7 bases; unmatched junction bases: 12. The germline gives CDR1 MNHEY, CDR2 SVGAGI. This specimen belongs to a study of T-cell reconstitution after alpha-beta-depleted transplantation in children. Unique molecular identifiers were built into the TCRbeta library. TCRdb ran MiXCR on the PCR reads and lists one entry per CDR3 protein. The table records about 370,000 distinct CDR3 sequences, about a fifth of them present only once. This TCR was recovered from a human donor who donated a stem cell graft to a child with acute myeloid leukemia. The specimen was PBMCs from the stem cell graft donor, collected from the stem cell graft. The rearrangement links TRBV6-5 to TRBJ2-7; TRBD1 matches 8 bases. The CDR3 DNA is TGTGCCAGCAGTTTGACCCGGACAGGGATGGAAGAGCAGTACTTC. This encodes CASSLTRTGMEEQYF.